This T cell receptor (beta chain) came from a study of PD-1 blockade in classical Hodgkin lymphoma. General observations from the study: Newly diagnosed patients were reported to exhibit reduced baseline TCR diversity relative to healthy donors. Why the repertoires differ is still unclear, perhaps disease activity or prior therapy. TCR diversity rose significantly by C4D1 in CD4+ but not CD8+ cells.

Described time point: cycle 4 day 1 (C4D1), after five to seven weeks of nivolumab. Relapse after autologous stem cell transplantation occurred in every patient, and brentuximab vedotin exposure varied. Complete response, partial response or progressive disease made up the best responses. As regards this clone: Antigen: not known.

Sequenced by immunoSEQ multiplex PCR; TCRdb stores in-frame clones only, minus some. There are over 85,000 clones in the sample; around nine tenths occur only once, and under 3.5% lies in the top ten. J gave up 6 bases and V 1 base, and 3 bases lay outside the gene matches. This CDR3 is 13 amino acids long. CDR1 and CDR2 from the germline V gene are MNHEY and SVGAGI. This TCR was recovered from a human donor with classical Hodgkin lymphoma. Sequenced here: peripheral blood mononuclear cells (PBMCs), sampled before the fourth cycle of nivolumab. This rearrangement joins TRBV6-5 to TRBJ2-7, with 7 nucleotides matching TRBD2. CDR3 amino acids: CASSYWEGVEQYF. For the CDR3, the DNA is TGTGCCAGCAGTTACTGGGAGGGCGTCGAGCAGTACTTC.